Sequencing of this T cell receptor (beta chain) was carried out in a study of cytomegalovirus exposure and HLA in healthy donors. Study outcomes and limitations: Among the CMV-associated chains, a few were confirmed in vitro as specific for CMV antigens. While the bulk of TCR sequences proved rare, some public TCRs turned up in many donors.

In the PCR, 60 Vbeta and 13 Jbeta primers were used. Method: immunoSEQ multiplex PCR; TCRdb's copy keeps in-frame clones and lacks some. In the table there are 150,000 to 200,000 clones, 82% of which are singletons. In germline, CDR1 is MNHEY, CDR2 SVGAGI. The CDR3 consists of 15 residues. After removal of 5 bases from V and 9 bases from J, the junction contained 11 bases not matched to a gene. Comment on this clone: Its antigen is undetermined.

Sequencing used PBMCs. The chain has TRBV6-5 and TRBJ1-2, with 11 nucleotides matching TRBD1. This sequence originates from a girl aged 5 to 17 in good health and CMV-seropositive. This chain's CDR3 is CASSTPRTGGLSYTF. The CDR3 DNA reads as TGTGCCAGCAGTACTCCGAGGACAGGGGGCTTGAGCTACACCTTC.